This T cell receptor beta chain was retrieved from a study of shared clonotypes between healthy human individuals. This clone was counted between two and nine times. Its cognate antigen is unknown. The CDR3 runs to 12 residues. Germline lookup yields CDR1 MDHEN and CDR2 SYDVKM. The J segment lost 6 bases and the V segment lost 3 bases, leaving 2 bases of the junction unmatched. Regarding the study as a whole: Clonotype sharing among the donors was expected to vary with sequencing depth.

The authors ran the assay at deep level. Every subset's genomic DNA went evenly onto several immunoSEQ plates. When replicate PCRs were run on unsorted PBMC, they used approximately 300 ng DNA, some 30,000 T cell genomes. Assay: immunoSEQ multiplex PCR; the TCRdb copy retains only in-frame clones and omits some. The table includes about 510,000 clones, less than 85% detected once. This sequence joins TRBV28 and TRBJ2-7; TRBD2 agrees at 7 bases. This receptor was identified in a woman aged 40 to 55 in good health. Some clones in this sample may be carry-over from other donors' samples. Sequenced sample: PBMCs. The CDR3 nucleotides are TGTGCCAGCAGTTTCTCTAGCGGCGAGCAGTACTTC. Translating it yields CASSFSSGEQYF.